The next 2 T cell receptor beta chains were all read from a single sample in a study of CD8+CD57+ T cells in acquired aplastic anemia. Profiling that covered TCR beta VDJ and CDR3 relied on genomic DNA as its template. A single record per CDR3 protein comes from TCRdb applying MiXCR to the reads. The sample has roughly 150,000 distinct CDR3 sequences, approximately 40% seen once. Sequenced input: sorted CD4+, CD8+, or CD8+CD57+ T cells (not recorded which) from PBMCs. Receptors were obtained from a human donor in good health.

There are a few counts of this clonotype. This chain joins TRBV20-1 and TRBJ2-1; possible D gene TRBD2, 6 bases. CDR3 length equals 17 residues. Germline V gives CDR1 DFQATT, CDR2 SNEGSKA (reference sequence). Trimming pared 0 bases from V and 2 bases from J, leaving 17 bases between. The CDR3 DNA reads TGCAGTGCTAGAGACGTAGGAGGGAGGCAAACCTACAATGAGCAGTTCTTC. It encodes CSARDVGGRQTYNEQFF.

V and J are TRBV19 and TRBJ2-5; TRBD2 agrees at 7 bases. The germline CDR1 and CDR2 sequences are LNHDA and SQIVND (reference sequence). The CDR3 has 15 amino acids. V lost 1 base, J lost 1 base, and 3 bases stayed unmatched. CDR3: CASSIVPGGQETQYF. Written as DNA, the CDR3 is TGTGCCAGTAGTATAGTTCCGGGGGGCCAAGAGACCCAGTACTTC.